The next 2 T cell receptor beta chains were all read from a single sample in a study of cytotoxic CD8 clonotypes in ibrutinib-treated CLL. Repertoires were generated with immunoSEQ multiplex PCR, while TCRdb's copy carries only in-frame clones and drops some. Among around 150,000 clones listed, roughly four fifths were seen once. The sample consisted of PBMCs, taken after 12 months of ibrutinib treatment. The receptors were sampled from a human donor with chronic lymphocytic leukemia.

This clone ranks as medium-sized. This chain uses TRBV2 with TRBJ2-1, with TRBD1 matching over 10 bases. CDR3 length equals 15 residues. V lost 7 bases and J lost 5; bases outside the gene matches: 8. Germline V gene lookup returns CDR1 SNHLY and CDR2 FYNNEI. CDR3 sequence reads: CASMGDRGEDNEQFF. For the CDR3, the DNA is TGTGCCAGCATGGGGGACAGGGGAGAGGACAATGAGCAGTTCTTC.

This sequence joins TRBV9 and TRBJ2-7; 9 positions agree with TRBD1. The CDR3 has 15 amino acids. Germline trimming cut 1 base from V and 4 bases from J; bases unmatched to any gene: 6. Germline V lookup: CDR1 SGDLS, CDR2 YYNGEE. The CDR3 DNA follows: TGTGCCAGCAGCGTAACATGGGACAGGGAATACGAGCAGTACTTC. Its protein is CASSVTWDREYEQYF.